This T cell receptor beta chain is from a study of blood T cell repertoires in COVID-19. Study information: Researchers got acute and convalescent COVID-19 samples from the United States, Italy and Spain. T cells, B-cell-depleted T cells, or PBMCs provided the cDNA or gDNA that served as material.

The J segment lost 2 bases and the V segment lost 4 bases, leaving 9 bases of the junction unmatched. Germline V lookup: CDR1 SGHDT, CDR2 YYEEEE. The CDR3 contains 16 residues. The protocol was immunoSEQ multiplex PCR, while the TCRdb copy is restricted to in-frame clones and leaves out a portion. The data hold 60,000 to 80,000 clones, with approximately 86% observed a single time. Sequences were obtained from peripheral blood. This TCR was sampled from a man between 70 and 80 years old with acute or convalescent COVID-19. The genes are TRBV5-6 and TRBJ1-5; TRBD1 matches at 7 bases. In nucleotides, the CDR3 is TGTGCCAGCAGCCATTGGGGGCAGGGGGGCAATCAGCCCCAGCATTTT. Encoded protein: CASSHWGQGGNQPQHF.